Below, one T cell receptor (beta chain) is given with its context. The data belong to a study of blood T cell repertoires in COVID-19. Study-level information: Samples of COVID-19 (acute and convalescent) were obtained from the United States, Italy and Spain. PBMCs, B-cell-depleted T cells, or T cells provided the cDNA or gDNA that made up the material.

Original methodology: Cell counts per sample came from amplifying reference gene primers. TCRdb's copy holds only in-frame clones and misses some; the assay was immunoSEQ multiplex PCR. V, J and clone size were drawn from that table, and D and trimming were deduced from the DNA. The table records more than 200,000 clones, about 80% of them present only once. Germline V gene data show CDR1 as SGHDT and CDR2 as YYEEEE. The CDR3 is 15 amino acids. Trimming removed 0 bases from V and 3 bases from J, with 10 bases in between. The sample was peripheral blood. This TCR came from a man aged 50 to 59 with active or convalescent COVID-19. The gene calls are TRBV5-6 and TRBJ1-5; possibly TRBD1 for D (6 bases). The CDR3 nucleotides read TGTGCCAGCAGCTTGGACAGGGCCCCCAATCAGCCCCAGCATTTT. The encoded protein is CASSLDRAPNQPQHF.